Listed below are T cell receptor beta chains from one sample, sequenced in a study of blood T cell repertoires in COVID-19. Generated by immunoSEQ multiplex PCR, the TCRdb table keeps only in-frame clones and is missing some. The table shows 80,000 to 95,000 clones, with about 87% occurring only once. Sequencing was done on a sample of peripheral blood. These receptors were collected from a human donor in a cohort sampled during active COVID-19. Both conserved end residues are trimmed from each CDR3.

TRBJ1-3,11,TRBV3-1/TRBV3-2,ASSHRAGNTIY
TRBJ1-2,11,TRBV7-8,ASSLTINYGYT
TRBJ2-5,13,TRBV5-4,ASSRSGGKQETQY
TRBJ2-5,11,TRBV5-1,ASSFGQWETQY
TRBJ2-6,15,TRBV3-1/TRBV3-2,ASSRDRVNSGANVLT
TRBJ2-3,12,TRBV14,ASSPEGSLWTQY
TRBJ1-1,11,TRBV7-3,ASSPRPNTEAF
TRBJ2-7,13,TRBV6-4,ASSITAGGPYEQY
TRBJ2-3,14,TRBV7-9,ASSLLGRRDTDTQY
TRBJ1-6,13,TRBV18,ASSLHRGPNSPLH
TRBJ2-3,12,TRBV28,ASSPQGATDTQY
TRBJ2-1,11,TRBV7-8,ASSWGHNNEQF
TRBJ1-6,12,TRBV19,ASKGGTGNSPLH
TRBJ1-5,11,TRBV12-3/TRBV12-4,ASSFPGDQPQH
TRBJ2-7,10,TRBV27,ASRSPGYEQY
TRBJ1-6,14,TRBV14,ASSQDPPRGDSPLH
TRBJ1-2,13,TRBV9,ATSATPGQGSGYT
TRBJ1-2,16,TRBV4-1,ASSQVPGQGAPGYGYT
TRBJ2-3,15,TRBV5-4,ASSWGISGGRADTQY
TRBJ1-5,14,TRBV9,ASSVVPGYSNQPQH
TRBJ2-5,15,TRBV5-4,ASSLEPGTGIEETQY
TRBJ1-6,14,TRBV27,ASRQSDRGPDSPLH
TRBJ1-5,12,TRBV7-6,ASSLGGGNQPQH
TRBJ1-2,14,TRBV10-3,AISESRDSFNYGYT
TRBJ2-7,14,TRBV6-1,ASSEGIAGTSYEQY
TRBJ2-5,12,TRBV7-8,ASSLPRQVGTQY
TRBJ1-4,16,TRBV5-6,ASSLLYSPGGTNEKLF
TRBJ1-5,13,TRBV5-1,ASSSTGTGNQPQH
TRBJ2-7,12,TRBV28,ASSPGQATYEQY
TRBJ1-2,14,TRBV6-1,ASSVLSAGKGSGYT
TRBJ2-2,12,TRBV4-1,ASSQWTATGELF
TRBJ2-7,9,TRBV10-2,ASRGGNEQY
TRBJ1-3,14,TRBV11-2,ASSHQKRGSGNTIY
TRBJ2-5,15,TRBV12-5,ASGLVPSRGYQETQY
TRBJ1-2,14,TRBV9,ASSSPVGDRDYGYT
TRBJ2-5,14,TRBV7-8,ASTQWGRGGGETQY
TRBJ1-1,13,TRBV2,ASAREHGTALRAF
TRBJ1-1,11,TRBV19,ASSLQLNTEAF
TRBJ1-2,11,TRBV12-3/TRBV12-4,ASSHSPNYGYT
TRBJ2-3,13,TRBV5-1,ASSLVVQSTDTQY
TRBJ1-3,14,TRBV12-5,ASVLKEGTSGNTIY
TRBJ2-2,14,TRBV7-6,ASSPRVGGGTGELF
TRBJ1-1,16,TRBV18,ASSPSLTAGGANTEAF
TRBJ1-4,11,TRBV7-2,ASSTRTAGKLF
TRBJ1-2,12,TRBV30,AWSVLRRVTGYT
TRBJ1-5,17,TRBV30,AWSQGGQGPRVVNQPQH
TRBJ2-7,13,TRBV6-1,ASSESDSSAYEQY
TRBJ2-3,14,TRBV9,ASSGGTGTLTDTQY
TRBJ2-7,12,TRBV19,ASSASGMSYEQY
TRBJ1-2,10,TRBV6-5,ASTNGDYGYT
TRBJ2-7,14,TRBV19,ASSLTSTPSSYEQY
TRBJ2-7,10,TRBV7-9,ASSPPRGEQY
TRBJ1-4,14,TRBV7-2,ASSLQGPGLNEKLF
TRBJ1-2,11,TRBV19,ASNQGPPYGYT